This TCR beta chain was identified in a study of blood T cell repertoires in COVID-19. Study in general: Samples of COVID-19 (acute and convalescent) were obtained from the United States, Italy and Spain.

Original processing notes: Amplification of reference gene primers was used by the study to estimate nucleated cell counts. Only in-frame clones appear in the TCRdb table, and some are missing; sequencing was by immunoSEQ multiplex PCR. V and J calls and clone size are those listed in that table; D and trimming were worked out from the DNA. Of 110,000 or so clones listed, about 83% are singletons. The TCR was taken from a woman between 45 and 60 years old with acute or convalescent COVID-19. Sequencing input: peripheral blood.

CDR3 residues: CASSLMSGGYGYTF. The CDR3 nucleotides are TGTGCCAGCAGCTTGATGTCAGGGGGGTATGGCTACACCTTC. V usage is TRBV5-4 and J usage is TRBJ1-2; TRBD1 matches 7 bases. The CDR3 runs to 14 residues. Germline V gene data show CDR1 as SGHNT and CDR2 as YYREEE (reference sequence). J was trimmed by 5 bases and V by 1 base; bases with no gene match: 5.